This record concerns one TCR beta chain sequence. Original data processing: Reference gene primer amplification in the assay estimated nucleated cell counts. Libraries were prepared by immunoSEQ multiplex PCR; TCRdb keeps only in-frame clonotypes and omits some of them. Clone size and the V and J calls come from that table; the DNA yielded D and trimming. Among roughly 250,000 clones listed, roughly 87% were seen once. The sample is drawn from a study of blood T cell repertoires in COVID-19. The wider study: Samples of COVID-19 (acute and convalescent) were obtained from the United States, Italy and Spain. The analysed material was cDNA or gDNA that came from T cells, B-cell-depleted T cells, or PBMCs.

Trimming removed 6 bases from V and 2 bases from J; junction bases left unmatched: 12. The CDR3 sequence is 16 residues long. Per germline, CDR1 MDHEN and CDR2 SYDVKM. The chain joins TRBV28 to TRBJ2-7, with 8 bases aligning to TRBD1. The receptor was derived from a man in his 60s who had recovered from COVID-19. Sequencing was carried out using peripheral blood. CDR3 in amino acids: CASSPTSGTGPYEQYF. In DNA form, the CDR3 reads TGTGCCAGCAGCCCCACCTCCGGGACAGGACCCTACGAGCAGTACTTC.